This TCR beta chain came from a study of CD8 T cells in Susac syndrome (dated by TCRdb to between 2018 and 2021). As for the study more broadly: Of the Susac syndrome patients who were sequenced, 8 or 9 were in clinical remission while six had clinically active disease. At blood withdrawal, Susac syndrome patients were therapy-naive, treated with corticosteroids (with IVIg additionally given to some), or treated with IVIg alone. The study used repertoire sequencing to test whether antigen drove CD8+ T cell activation and differentiation in Susac syndrome. The investigation overall reported the following: The number of individuals in the TCR sequencing and HLA analysis was acknowledged as relatively small. The CD4+ T cell repertoire of patients with Susac syndrome showed no detectable clonal expansion.

RNA was extracted with the RNeasy kit and roughly 0.5 to 1 ug was reverse transcribed using random hexamers. The immunoSEQ multiplex PCR assay, covering 54 Vbeta and 13 Jbeta segments, was used to amplify TCR beta CDR3 regions. PCR amplification bias was corrected by using a synthetic template baseline for primer optimization and computational correction. As for how the authors treated the data: Reads were assigned to V, D and J genes according to IMGT and analyzed in immunoSEQ Analyzer, with only productive sequences retained. Clonality was calculated as one minus the Shannon entropy normalized by log2 of the number of productive unique sequences. For each patient and control, public and private clones were evaluated among the 100 most prevalent clones. Clones were defined as Susac-specific if absent from the healthy and MS cohorts, from around 1,100 published viral clones and from other ImmuneACCESS disease sequences. TCRdb handled the public reads itself, with Q25 trimming in fastp and clone calling in MiXCR, and kept productive beta chains. Rows with a matching CDR3 protein are joined into one entry that keeps the most common DNA and genes. The V and J calls come from TCRdb's annotation, not from the publication. The sample profile shows approximately 150,000 distinct CDR3 sequences; approximately 95% of them were found once. The ten most abundant clones make up approximately 0.08% of the sample.

Of note for this clonotype: The specificity of this receptor is unknown. Base qualities are not at hand, and no much larger clone is one base apart.

High-throughput TCR beta sequencing profiled peripheral blood CD8+ and CD4+ T cells from healthy donors, Susac syndrome patients and multiple sclerosis patients. The Susac syndrome patients fulfilled recently defined diagnostic criteria for either definite or probable disease. Bulk CD8+ and CD4+ T cells were purified magnetically by negative isolation, whereas CD8+ TEMRA cells were enriched by FACS. Blood was drawn into EDTA tubes, processed within 24 hours, and PBMCs were isolated by density gradient centrifugation. PBMCs destined for TCR sequencing were cryopreserved in liquid nitrogen and later thawed in a 37 °C water bath. A purity of at least 90% was achieved for sorted or isolated CD4+, CD8+ and CD8+ TEMRA cells. V loses 6 bases of germline sequence and J loses 12 bases, and the interval between the two ends is 18 bases. The CDR1 and CDR2 encoded by the germline V gene (reference sequence) are MNHNY and SVGAGI. The CDR3 holds 14 amino acids from the cysteine to the phenylalanine. Only the CDR3 part of the read is kept: 42 bases, read in frame from the first base.

The TCR comes from a human donor with Susac syndrome. Recombination connected TRBV6-6 to TRBJ1-6; a confident D gene designation cannot be given. Sequenced sample: CD4+ T cells from PBMCs. The DNA sequence follows: TGTGCCAGCAGCCTTAAGTCGGATTCCGGACCCCTCCACTTT. This yields the protein CASSLKSDSGPLHF.